The next 21 T cell receptor beta chains were all read from a single sample in a study of blood T cell repertoires in COVID-19. Profiling relied on immunoSEQ multiplex PCR, and the TCRdb table lists in-frame clones only, not all of them. The top ten hold roughly 1.2% of the sample, which has about 380,000 clones, more than 70% seen once. The source material was peripheral blood. The receptors come from a man aged 35 to 55 with acute or convalescent COVID-19.

This chain joins TRBV6-2 or TRBV6-3 and TRBJ2-5; TRBD2 matches at 10 bases. CDR1 is MNHEY and CDR2 is SVGEGT in the germline V gene. Trimming removed 5 bases from V and 5 bases from J; junction bases left unmatched: 11. CDR3 length: 16 residues. The CDR3 is CASSAPLAGDRETQYF. In nucleotides, the CDR3 is TGTGCCAGCAGTGCCCCTCTAGCGGGGGACCGGGAGACCCAGTACTTC.

V and J are TRBV7-2 and TRBJ2-7; a possible D gene is TRBD2 (5 bases). This CDR3 has 14 amino acids. The V end lost 5 bases, the J end lost 5 bases, and 16 bases lay between the germline ends. Germline assignment: CDR1 SGHTA and CDR2 FQGNSA. The chain's CDR3 is CASSPRGGRDEQYF. Here the CDR3 DNA reads TGTGCCAGCAGCCCCCGGGGTGGACGCGACGAGCAGTACTTC.

Concerning this clone itself: A much larger clone lies a single base off, so this may be a read error. The V gene is TRBV2, the J gene TRBJ2-3, with D tentatively TRBD2 (6 bases). Trimming pared 6 bases from V and 0 bases from J, leaving 7 bases between. CDR1 SNHLY and CDR2 FYNNEI come from the germline V gene. The CDR3 is 13 residues long. CDR3 sequence (DNA): TGTGCCAGCAGAGGGACTAGCACAGATACGCAGTATTTT. This sequence encodes CASRGTSTDTQYF.

This chain uses TRBV6-6 with TRBJ1-2, with D possibly TRBD1 on 5 matching bases. V lost 6 bases and J lost 4, with 18 bases in between. CDR1 is MNHNY and CDR2 is SVGAGI in the germline V gene (reference sequence). The CDR3 has 15 amino acids. For the CDR3, the DNA is TGTGCCAGCAGCTCCGGCTCAGGGAGGTCCTATGGCTACACCTTC. Its protein product is CASSSGSGRSYGYTF.

The chain joins TRBV7-3 to TRBJ2-1; 13 bases fit TRBD2. The CDR3 contains 15 residues. Germline V lookup: CDR1 SGHTA, CDR2 FQGTGA. After removal of 3 bases from V and 6 bases from J, the junction contained 2 bases not matched to a gene. The CDR3 region is CASSFRTSGSNEQFF. The CDR3 DNA follows: TGTGCCAGCAGCTTTCGGACTAGCGGGAGCAATGAGCAGTTCTTC.

In this sample, this clone turned up once. The chain employs TRBV28 and TRBJ1-2; 11 bases fit TRBD1. Germline loops: CDR1 MDHEN, CDR2 SYDVKM. The CDR3 spans 15 residues. The V and J ends lost 3 bases and 4 bases, in that order; junction bases with no gene match: 4. The CDR3 protein is CASSLVGQGVYGYTF. Here the CDR3 DNA reads TGTGCCAGCAGTTTGGTGGGACAGGGGGTCTATGGCTACACCTTC.

V is TRBV7-9 and J is TRBJ2-5; possible D gene TRBD2, 5 bases. With 3 bases removed from V and 1 base from J, the gap between germline ends came to 9 bases. Germline V gene data show CDR1 as SEHNR and CDR2 as FQNEAQ (reference sequence). This CDR3 spans 14 amino acids. CDR3 sequence reads: CASSFVRGQETQYF. The CDR3, as DNA: TGTGCCAGCAGCTTTGTTCGGGGCCAAGAGACCCAGTACTTC. The full variable domain, in which reference TRBV7-9 and TRBJ2-5 provide the parts outside the CDR3, is DTGVSQNPRHKITKRGQNVTFRCDPISEHNRLYWYRQTLGQGPEFLTYFQNEAQLEKSRLLSDRFSAERPKGSFSTLEIQRTEQGDSAMYLCASSFVRGQETQYFGPGTRLLVL.

This clone was recorded at least ten times. The chain joins TRBV6-5 to TRBJ1-6; maybe TRBD1 (6 bases). CDR1 is MNHEY, CDR2 SVGAGI, per germline. V was pared by 6 bases and J by 5 bases, with 14 bases between. CDR3 size: 15 residues. Here the CDR3 DNA reads TGTGCCAGCAGCCTCGGGACACCAGATAATTCACCCCTCCACTTT. This translates into CASSLGTPDNSPLHF.

V and J are TRBV18 and TRBJ2-4; TRBD2 might be the D (5 bases). V lost 4 bases, J lost 0 bases, and 10 bases lay in between. This CDR3 comprises 15 residues. Germline CDR1 reads KGHSH; CDR2 reads LQKENI. The CDR3 DNA sequence: TGTGCCAGCTCACGTGATGGACTAGCCAAAAACATTCAGTACTTC. The encoded protein is CASSRDGLAKNIQYF.

The chain links TRBV13 to TRBJ2-1, with 7 positions matching TRBD1. V dropped 3 bases and J dropped 2; count of bases not matched to a gene: 4. From germline, CDR1 is PRHDT and CDR2 FYEKMQ (reference sequence). This CDR3 has 15 amino acids. The CDR3 DNA reads as TGTGCCAGCAGCTTCACAGGGGACCCCTACAATGAGCAGTTCTTC. Protein product: CASSFTGDPYNEQFF.

The chain carries TRBV30 and TRBJ2-3, with 7 nucleotides matching TRBD1. This CDR3 spans 14 amino acids. Germline CDR1 and CDR2: GTSNPN and SVGIG (reference sequence). V dropped 4 bases and J dropped 2; count of bases not matched to a gene: 6. This CDR3 reads CAWTGTVITDTQYF. As DNA, the CDR3 is TGTGCCTGGACTGGGACAGTCATCACAGATACGCAGTATTTT.

V and J are TRBV11-3 and TRBJ2-2; a weak D match, TRBD1 (6 bases). The CDR3 consists of 14 residues. Germline CDR1 and CDR2: SGHNT and YENEEA. Trimming took 4 bases from V and 6 from J, leaving 12 bases between them. The CDR3 loop is CASSSQGRAGELFF. The CDR3, as DNA: TGTGCCAGCAGCTCGCAGGGGCGGGCCGGGGAGCTGTTTTTT.

This chain connects TRBV11-3 to TRBJ2-1; 10 nucleotides align to TRBD1. The CDR3 has 15 residues. The germline gives CDR1 SGHNT, CDR2 YENEEA. After removal of 5 bases from V and 4 bases from J, the junction contained 5 bases not matched to a gene. The CDR3 region has the DNA TGTGCCAGCAGCACTCCGGGACAGGGGTACAATGAGCAGTTCTTC. Translation gives CASSTPGQGYNEQFF. The full variable domain, completed using reference TRBV11-3 and TRBJ2-1, is EAGVVQSPRYKIIEKKQPVAFWCNPISGHNTLYWYLQNLGQGPELLIRYENEEAVDDSQLPKDRFSAERLKGVDSTLKIQPAELGDSAVYLCASSTPGQGYNEQFFGPGTRLTVL.

CDR3 in amino acids: CAISESRTGRDEQFF. CDR3 coding DNA: TGTGCCATCAGTGAGTCCCGGACAGGGAGGGATGAGCAGTTCTTC. This rearrangement joins TRBV10-3 to TRBJ2-1, with TRBD1 as a possible D gene (8 bases). V was pared by 0 bases and J by 8 bases, with 14 bases between. Germline V gene sequence: CDR1 ENHRY, CDR2 SYGVKD. The CDR3 runs 15 residues.

CDR3 amino acids: CASSAGTVSYEQYF. The CDR3 DNA follows: TGTGCCAGCAGCGCCGGGACAGTCTCCTACGAGCAGTACTTC. This rearrangement joins TRBV9 to TRBJ2-7, with 7 bases lining up with TRBD1. Germline V gene data show CDR1 as SGDLS and CDR2 as YYNGEE. The length of the CDR3 is 14 residues. J was trimmed by 0 bases and V by 3 bases; bases with no gene match: 3.

A single count supports this clone. The J gene is TRBJ1-2, the V gene TRBV14; 12 bases line up with TRBD1. CDR1 and CDR2 (germline): SGHDN, FVKESK. This CDR3 has 17 amino acids. J lost 3 bases, V lost 0 bases, and 5 bases had no gene match. CDR3 nucleotides: TGTGCCAGCAGCCAAGATGGGACAGGGGGCCTATACTATGGCTACACCTTC. Encoded protein: CASSQDGTGGLYYGYTF.

V is TRBV5-1 and J is TRBJ2-3; the match to TRBD2 covers 12 bases. This CDR3 has 19 amino acids. Germline V gene lookup returns CDR1 SGHRS and CDR2 YFSETQ. V lost 3 bases to trimming and J lost 5 bases; unmatched junction nucleotides: 16. In DNA, the CDR3 is TGCGCCAGCAGCTCCCCCCCCACTAGCGGGAGGTCCAGGGGAGATACGCAGTATTTT. This encodes CASSSPPTSGRSRGDTQYF.

The V call is TRBV6-5, the J call TRBJ1-2, with D perhaps matching TRBD1 (5 bases). Germline V lookup: CDR1 MNHEY, CDR2 SVGAGI. Deletions cut 7 bases from V and 4 bases from J, with 10 bases between. CDR3 size: 12 residues. Written as DNA, the CDR3 is TGTGCCAGCAAGACAGCGCTCTATGGCTACACCTTC. Protein product: CASKTALYGYTF.

The chain joins TRBV27 to TRBJ1-2; D is undetermined. Looked up from germline, CDR1 is MNHEY and CDR2 is SMNVEV (reference sequence). Trimming shortened V by 5 bases and J by 4 bases, and 5 bases separated the two germline ends. This CDR3 has 11 residues. The DNA of the CDR3 is TGTGCCAGCAGTGAGGGCTATGGCTACACCTTC. This gives the protein CASSEGYGYTF.

This rearrangement joins TRBV19 to TRBJ1-5, with D maybe TRBD1 (5 bases). This CDR3 has 17 residues. V was trimmed by 7 bases and J by 0 bases, leaving 19 bases between them. Germline V gene sequence: CDR1 LNHDA, CDR2 SQIVND (reference sequence). CDR3 nucleotides: TGTGCCAGTACCCTACGGGGGACTCCCTATAGCAATCAGCCCCAGCATTTT. This translates into CASTLRGTPYSNQPQHF.

V and J are TRBV5-1 and TRBJ2-2; tentatively, D is TRBD1 (5 bases). Germline values: CDR1 SGHRS, CDR2 YFSETQ. This CDR3 contains 16 residues. The ends were cut back, 4 bases at V and 2 bases at J, with 15 bases in the middle. The CDR3 DNA reads as TGCGCCAGCAGCCCTAAGGGGCAGCCTAACACCGGGGAGCTGTTTTTT. It specifies CASSPKGQPNTGELFF.